The source of this TCR beta chain is a study of T cells in Graves' hyperthyroidism and ophthalmopathy. Looked up from germline, CDR1 is DFQATT and CDR2 is SNEGSKA (reference sequence). This CDR3 spans 12 amino acids. V lost 6 bases and J lost 2, with 8 bases in between. This clonotype was found a few times. Amplification yielded TCR beta CDR3 regions, with RNA transcripts as the source. First-round RT-PCR targeting the TCR CDR3 was performed with the HTBI primer set. TCRdb passed the multiplex PCR reads through MiXCR, listing each CDR3 protein once. This table holds roughly 640,000 distinct CDR3 sequences, 16% found once.

V usage is TRBV20-1 and J usage is TRBJ1-5; D call uncertain. This TCR was sampled from a woman in her 40s with Graves' ophthalmopathy. The sample comprised blood. CDR3 coding DNA: TGCAGTGCCGTGCGGGGCAATCAGCCCCAGCATTTT. Protein sequence: CSAVRGNQPQHF.